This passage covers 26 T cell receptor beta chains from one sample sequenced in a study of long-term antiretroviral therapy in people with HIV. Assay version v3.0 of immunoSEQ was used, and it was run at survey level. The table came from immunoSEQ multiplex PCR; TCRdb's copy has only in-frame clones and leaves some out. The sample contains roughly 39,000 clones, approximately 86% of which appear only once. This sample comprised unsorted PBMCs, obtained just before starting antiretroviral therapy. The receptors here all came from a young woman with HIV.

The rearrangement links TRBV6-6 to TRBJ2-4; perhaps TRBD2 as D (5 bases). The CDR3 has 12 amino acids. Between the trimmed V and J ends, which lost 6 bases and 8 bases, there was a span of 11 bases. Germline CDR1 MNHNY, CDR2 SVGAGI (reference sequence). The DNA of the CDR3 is TGTGCCAGCAGCCAGGACTGGGACATTCAGTACTTC. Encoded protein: CASSQDWDIQYF.

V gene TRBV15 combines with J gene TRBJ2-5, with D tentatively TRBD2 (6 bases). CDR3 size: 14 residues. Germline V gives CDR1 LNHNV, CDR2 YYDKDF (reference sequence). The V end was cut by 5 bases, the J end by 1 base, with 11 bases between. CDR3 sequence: CATSGGQPQETQYF. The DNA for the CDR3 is TGTGCCACCAGCGGAGGGCAGCCCCAAGAGACCCAGTACTTC.

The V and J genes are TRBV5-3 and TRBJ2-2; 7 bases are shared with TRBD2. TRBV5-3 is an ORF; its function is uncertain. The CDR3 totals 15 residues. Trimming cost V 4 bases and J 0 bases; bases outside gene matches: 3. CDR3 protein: CARSLSGANTGELFF. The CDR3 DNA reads TGTGCCAGAAGCCTAAGCGGGGCGAACACCGGGGAGCTGTTTTTT.

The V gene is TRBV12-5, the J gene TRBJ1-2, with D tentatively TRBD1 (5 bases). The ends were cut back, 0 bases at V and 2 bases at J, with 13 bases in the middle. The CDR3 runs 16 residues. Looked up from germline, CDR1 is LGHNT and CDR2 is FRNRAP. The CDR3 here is CASGLVRVGTNYGYTF. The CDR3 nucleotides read TGTGCTAGTGGTTTGGTCAGGGTGGGTACAAACTATGGCTACACCTTC.

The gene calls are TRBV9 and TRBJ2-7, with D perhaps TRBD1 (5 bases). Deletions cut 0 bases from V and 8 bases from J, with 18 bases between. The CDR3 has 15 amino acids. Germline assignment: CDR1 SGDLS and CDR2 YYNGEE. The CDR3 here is CASSVEGVPREQQYF. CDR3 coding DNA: TGTGCCAGCAGCGTAGAAGGGGTCCCGCGAGAGCAGCAGTACTTC. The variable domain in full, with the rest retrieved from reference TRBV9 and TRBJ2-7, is DSGVTQTPKHLITATGQRVTLRCSPRSGDLSVYWYQQSLDQGLQFLIQYYNGEERAKGNILERFSAQQFPDLHSELNLSSLELGDSALYFCASSVEGVPREQQYFGPGTRLTVT.

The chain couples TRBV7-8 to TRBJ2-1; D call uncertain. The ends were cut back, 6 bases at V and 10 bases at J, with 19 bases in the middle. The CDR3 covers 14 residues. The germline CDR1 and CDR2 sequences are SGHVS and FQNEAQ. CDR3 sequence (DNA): TGTGCCAGCAGACGGAGTTACAATGAAGGAGAGCAGTTCTTC. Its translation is CASRRSYNEGEQFF.

Here the CDR3 reads CASSFVRNTEAFF. The CDR3 DNA follows: TGTGCCAGCAGTTTCGTTAGGAACACTGAAGCTTTCTTT. The chain recombines TRBV11-1 with TRBJ1-1; no clear D. This CDR3 has 13 residues. V gave up 6 bases and J gave up 1 base, with 9 bases separating them. The germline gives CDR1 SGHAT, CDR2 FQDESV (reference sequence). Full variable domain (missing parts from reference TRBV11-1 and TRBJ1-1): EAEVAQSPRYKITEKSQAVAFWCDPISGHATLYWYRQILGQGPELLVQFQDESVVDDSQLPKDRFSAERLKGVDSTLKIQPAELGDSAMYLCASSFVRNTEAFFGQGTRLTVV.

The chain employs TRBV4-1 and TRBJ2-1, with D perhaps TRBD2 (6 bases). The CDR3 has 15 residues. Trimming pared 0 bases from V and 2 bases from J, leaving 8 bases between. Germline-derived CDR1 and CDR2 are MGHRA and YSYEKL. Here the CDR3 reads CASSQDSGPYNEQFF. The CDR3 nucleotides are TGCGCCAGCAGCCAAGATAGCGGTCCCTACAATGAGCAGTTCTTC.

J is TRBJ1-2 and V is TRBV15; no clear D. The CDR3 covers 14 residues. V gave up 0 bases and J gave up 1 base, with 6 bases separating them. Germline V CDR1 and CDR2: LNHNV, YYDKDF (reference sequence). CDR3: CATSRDRVNYGYTF. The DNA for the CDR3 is TGTGCCACCAGCAGAGATCGAGTTAACTATGGCTACACCTTC.

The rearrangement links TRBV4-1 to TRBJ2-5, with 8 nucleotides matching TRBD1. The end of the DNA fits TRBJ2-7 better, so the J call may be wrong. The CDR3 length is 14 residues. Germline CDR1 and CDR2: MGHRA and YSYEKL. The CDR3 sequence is CASSLRDRNYEQYF. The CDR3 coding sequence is TGCGCCAGCAGCCTCCGGGACAGGAACTACGAGCAGTACTTC.

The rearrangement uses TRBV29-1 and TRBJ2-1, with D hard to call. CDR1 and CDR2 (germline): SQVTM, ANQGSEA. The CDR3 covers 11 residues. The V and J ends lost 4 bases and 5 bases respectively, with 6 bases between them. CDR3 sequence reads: CSVGHDNEQFF. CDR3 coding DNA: TGCAGCGTTGGACATGACAATGAGCAGTTCTTC.

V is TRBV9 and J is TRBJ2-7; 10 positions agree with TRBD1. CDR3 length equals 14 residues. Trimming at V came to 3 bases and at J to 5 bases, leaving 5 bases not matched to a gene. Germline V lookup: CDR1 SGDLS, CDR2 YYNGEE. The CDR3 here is CASSGWDRGNEQYF. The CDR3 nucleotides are TGTGCCAGCAGCGGTTGGGACAGGGGAAACGAGCAGTACTTC.

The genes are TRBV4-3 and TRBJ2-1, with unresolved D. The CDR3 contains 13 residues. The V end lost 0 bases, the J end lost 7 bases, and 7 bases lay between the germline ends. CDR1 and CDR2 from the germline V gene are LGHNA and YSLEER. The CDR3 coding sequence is TGCGCCAGCAGCCAAGAAGGTTGGAATGAGCAGTTCTTC. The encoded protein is CASSQEGWNEQFF.

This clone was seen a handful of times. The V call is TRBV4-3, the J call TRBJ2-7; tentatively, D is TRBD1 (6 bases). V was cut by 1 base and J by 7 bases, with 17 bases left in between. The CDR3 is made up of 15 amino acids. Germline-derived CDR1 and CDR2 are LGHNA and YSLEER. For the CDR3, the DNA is TGCGCCAGCAGCCAAGTTACCGGGCCAGGGGATGAGCAGTACTTC. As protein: CASSQVTGPGDEQYF.

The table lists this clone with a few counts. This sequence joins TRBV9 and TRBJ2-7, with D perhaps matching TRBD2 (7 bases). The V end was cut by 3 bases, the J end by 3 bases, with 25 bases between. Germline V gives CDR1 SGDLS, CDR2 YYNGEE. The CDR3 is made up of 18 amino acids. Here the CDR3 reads CASSGGSSGGREYYEQYF. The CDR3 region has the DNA TGTGCCAGCAGCGGGGGCTCTTCGGGGGGCAGGGAGTACTACGAGCAGTACTTC.

CDR3 nucleotide sequence: TGTGCCAGCAGTGAAGCGCGACTAGCAGTCTTTTACGAGCAGTACTTC. The encoded protein is CASSEARLAVFYEQYF. The chain employs TRBV2 and TRBJ2-7, with 7 bases matching TRBD2. Losses at the gene ends were 0 bases for V and 4 bases for J; bases not matched to a gene: 9. The CDR3 has 16 residues. In germline, CDR1 is SNHLY, CDR2 FYNNEI.

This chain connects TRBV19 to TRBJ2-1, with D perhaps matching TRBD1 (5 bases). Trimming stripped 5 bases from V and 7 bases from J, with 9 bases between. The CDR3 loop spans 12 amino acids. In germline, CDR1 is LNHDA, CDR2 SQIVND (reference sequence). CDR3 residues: CASSLKGNEQFF. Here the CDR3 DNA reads TGTGCCAGTAGTTTGAAGGGGAATGAGCAGTTCTTC.

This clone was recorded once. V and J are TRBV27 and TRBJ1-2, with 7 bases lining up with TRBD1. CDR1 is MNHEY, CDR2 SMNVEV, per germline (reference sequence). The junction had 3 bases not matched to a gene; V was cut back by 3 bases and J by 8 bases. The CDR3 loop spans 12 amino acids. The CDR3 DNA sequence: TGTGCCAGCAGTTTCTCGACAGGGGGCTACACCTTC. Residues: CASSFSTGGYTF.

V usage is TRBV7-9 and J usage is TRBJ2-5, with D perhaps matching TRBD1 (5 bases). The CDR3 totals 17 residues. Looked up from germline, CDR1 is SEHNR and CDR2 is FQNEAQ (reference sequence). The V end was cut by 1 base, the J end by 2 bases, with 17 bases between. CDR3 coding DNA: TGTGCCAGCAGCTTAGAAGCTAGGACATCGCAACAAGAGACCCAGTACTTC. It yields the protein CASSLEARTSQQETQYF. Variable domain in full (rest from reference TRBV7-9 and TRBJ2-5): DTGVSQNPRHKITKRGQNVTFRCDPISEHNRLYWYRQTLGQGPEFLTYFQNEAQLEKSRLLSDRFSAERPKGSFSTLEIQRTEQGDSAMYLCASSLEARTSQQETQYFGPGTRLLVL.

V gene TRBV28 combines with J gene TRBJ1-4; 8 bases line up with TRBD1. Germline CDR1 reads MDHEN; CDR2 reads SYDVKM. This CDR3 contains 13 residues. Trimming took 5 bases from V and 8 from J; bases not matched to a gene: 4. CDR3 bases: TGTGCCAGCAGTACCTGGACAGGGGAAAAACTGTTTTTT. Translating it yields CASSTWTGEKLFF.

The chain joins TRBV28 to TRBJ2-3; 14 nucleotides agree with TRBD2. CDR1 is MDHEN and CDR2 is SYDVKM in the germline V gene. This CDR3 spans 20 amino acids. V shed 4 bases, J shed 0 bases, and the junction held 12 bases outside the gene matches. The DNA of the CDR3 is TGTGCCAGCAGTTCCCTCGGACTAGCGGGAGGCCCGATCAGCACAGATACGCAGTATTTT. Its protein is CASSSLGLAGGPISTDTQYF.

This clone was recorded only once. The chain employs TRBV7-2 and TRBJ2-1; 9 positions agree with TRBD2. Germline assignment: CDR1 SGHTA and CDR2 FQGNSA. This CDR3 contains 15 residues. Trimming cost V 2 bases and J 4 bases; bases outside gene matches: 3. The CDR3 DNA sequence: TGTGCCAGCAGCTTAAGAGCGGGAGGATACAATGAGCAGTTCTTC. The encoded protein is CASSLRAGGYNEQFF.

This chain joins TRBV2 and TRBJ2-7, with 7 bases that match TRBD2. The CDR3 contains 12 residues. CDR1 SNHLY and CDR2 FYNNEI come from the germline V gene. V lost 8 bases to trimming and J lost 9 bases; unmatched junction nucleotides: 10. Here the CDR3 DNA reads TGTGCCAGCCTTGTCGGGCCTAGCGGGCAGTACTTC. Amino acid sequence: CASLVGPSGQYF.

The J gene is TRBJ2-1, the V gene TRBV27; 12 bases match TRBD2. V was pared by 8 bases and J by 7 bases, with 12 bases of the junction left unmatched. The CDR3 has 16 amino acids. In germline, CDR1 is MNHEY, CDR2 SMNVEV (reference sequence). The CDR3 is CASSDLAGGGGNEQFF. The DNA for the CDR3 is TGTGCCAGCTCCGATCTAGCGGGAGGGGGCGGAAATGAGCAGTTCTTC.

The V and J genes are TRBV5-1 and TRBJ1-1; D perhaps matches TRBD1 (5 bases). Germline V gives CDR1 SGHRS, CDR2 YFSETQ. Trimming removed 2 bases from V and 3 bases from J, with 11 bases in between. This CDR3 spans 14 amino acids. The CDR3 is CASSFKGRDTEAFF. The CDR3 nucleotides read TGCGCCAGCAGCTTTAAGGGGAGGGACACTGAAGCTTTCTTT.

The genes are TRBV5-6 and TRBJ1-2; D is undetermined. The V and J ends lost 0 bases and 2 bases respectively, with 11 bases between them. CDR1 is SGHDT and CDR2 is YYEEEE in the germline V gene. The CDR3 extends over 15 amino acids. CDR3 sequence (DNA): TGTGCCAGCAGCTTGGCCCTGGGCGCAAACTATGGCTACACCTTC. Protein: CASSLALGANYGYTF.